A selection of T cell receptor beta chains follows, all from one sample in a study of blood T cells in healthy people across ages. TCRdb independently ran MiXCR on the 5' RACE reads; one entry per CDR3 protein. The sample consists of roughly 2 million distinct CDR3 sequences, 49% of them appearing once. Sequences were obtained from blood. Every receptor here comes from a woman aged 40 to 55 in good health. Both conserved end residues are part of each CDR3. The D gene is left open where the match is weak. Rows may omit the clone size; those that give it use once, few, many or a size class.

d_call clone_size j_call v_call cdr3_nt cdr3_aa
TRBD2 few TRBJ2-3 TRBV20-1 TGCAGTGCTAGACTCGGTCTAGCGGGGGTTACGGATACGCAGTATTTT CSARLGLAGVTDTQYF
- few TRBJ2-3 TRBV21-1 TGTGCCAGCAGCAAATCTTCCAGCGGCACAGATACGCAGTATTTT CASSKSSSGTDTQYF
TRBD1 - TRBJ1-2 TRBV28 TGTGCCAGCAGTGGAGCGAGGACAGGGGTCTTCTATGGCTACACCTTC CASSGARTGVFYGYTF
TRBD1 - TRBJ2-7 TRBV6-6 TGTGCCAGCAGTGTCGGGACAGGGGATGGCGAGCAGTACTTC CASSVGTGDGEQYF
- - TRBJ2-7 TRBV10-3 TGTGCCATCAGTGAGTACGGGACCGCGAACAGAACCTACGAGCAGTACTTC CAISEYGTANRTYEQYF
TRBD2 - TRBJ2-1 TRBV20-1 TGCAGTGTATCCAGCGGGGCCTACAATGAGCAGTTCTTC CSVSSGAYNEQFF
- - TRBJ2-7 TRBV5-6 TGTGCCAGCAGCTCCCTAGAGGGTAACGAGCAGTACTTC CASSSLEGNEQYF
- - TRBJ1-4 TRBV9 TGTGCCAGCAGCGTACCCGGAGAAAAACTGTTTTTT CASSVPGEKLFF
- - TRBJ1-1 TRBV12-3/TRBV12-4 TGTGCCAGCAGGCCGCTGACAGCCAACACTGAAGCTTTCTTT CASRPLTANTEAFF
- few TRBJ1-2 TRBV6-2/TRBV6-3 TGTGCCAGCAGTCGCGGGGAGACGAATGGCTACACCTTC CASSRGETNGYTF
TRBD1 - TRBJ2-1 TRBV4-2 TGTGCCAGCAGCCAAGCCGTTCTGACAGGGATCAATGAGCAGTTCTTC CASSQAVLTGINEQFF
- - TRBJ2-3 TRBV6-5 TGTGCCAGCAGTTACTCGTCCCAGGGGGGATCTAGCACAGATACGCAGTATTTT CASSYSSQGGSSTDTQYF
TRBD1 many TRBJ2-1 TRBV3-1 TGTGCCAGCAGCCAAGGGGGACAGGGGTACAATGAGCAGTTCTTC CASSQGGQGYNEQFF
TRBD2 - TRBJ2-5 TRBV6-5 TGTGCCAGCAGTTACTGGAGCGGGGGGGCAGTAGAGACCCAGTACTTC CASSYWSGGAVETQYF
- - TRBJ2-3 TRBV29-1 TGCAGCGGCAAAACAGGGTCAGATACGCAGTATTTT CSGKTGSDTQYF
- - TRBJ2-5 TRBV6-6 TGTGCCGGAGGTTTGGGGGGAGAGACCCAGTACTTC CAGGLGGETQYF
- - TRBJ2-3 TRBV29-1 TGCAGTGGGGGGTCGGGGTTTGGCACAGATACGCAGTATTTT CSGGSGFGTDTQYF
TRBD1 few TRBJ2-7 TRBV27 TGTGCCAGCAGTTCGGGGGACAGGGTGTACGAGCAGTACTTC CASSSGDRVYEQYF
- - TRBJ2-7 TRBV27 TGTGCTAGCAGCGAATTTATAGGGGACACTGGCTACAATGAGCAGTACTTC CASSEFIGDTGYNEQYF
- - TRBJ1-2 TRBV7-2 TGTGCCAGCAGCTTAGCTGAAGGTACAGGATATGGCTACACCTTC CASSLAEGTGYGYTF
- - TRBJ2-7 TRBV3-1 TGTGCCAGCAGCCCTGGGAATAGCGCCCACGAGCAGTACTTC CASSPGNSAHEQYF
- many TRBJ2-5 TRBV11-2 TGTGCCAGCAGCTTAGAACTTGGCGGAAGCCGGACCCAGTACTTC CASSLELGGSRTQYF
TRBD2 few TRBJ2-4 TRBV4-1 TGCGCCAGCAGTCCTAGCGGGGGAGAAAACATTCAGTACTTC CASSPSGGENIQYF
TRBD1 - TRBJ2-7 TRBV6-5 TGTGCCAGCAGTCTTCCACAGGGGGCCGAGCAGTACTTC CASSLPQGAEQYF
- - TRBJ2-3 TRBV20-1 TGCAGTGCTAGGTTCACAGATACGCAGTATTTT CSARFTDTQYF
TRBD1 few TRBJ2-1 TRBV7-7 TGTGCTAGCAGCTGGGGGAGAGGACAGGCTAGAGGAGATGAGCAGTTCTTC CASSWGRGQARGDEQFF
- - TRBJ2-7 TRBV7-8 TGTGCCAGCAACCCGACTCGGAGCTCCTACGAGCAGTACTTC CASNPTRSSYEQYF
- few TRBJ2-1 TRBV6-2/TRBV6-3 TGTGCCAGCACTACCGGGACACCCGCTTACAATGAGCAGTTCTTC CASTTGTPAYNEQFF
TRBD2 - TRBJ2-4 TRBV18 TGTGCCAGCTCACCAGTAGCGGGGGAAAACATTCAGTACTTC CASSPVAGENIQYF
TRBD2 many TRBJ2-1 TRBV7-9 TGTGCCAGCAGCCCGCGACTAGCGGGGGGCAATGAGCAGTTCTTC CASSPRLAGGNEQFF
TRBD1 - TRBJ2-7 TRBV7-9 TGTGCCAGCAGCAAACAGGGGACCTCCTACGAGCAGTACTTC CASSKQGTSYEQYF
TRBD1 - TRBJ1-1 TRBV7-2 TGTGCCGGCAGCTCCGTTGGGGGACAGGCTTCCGAAGCTTTCTTT CAGSSVGGQASEAFF
- - TRBJ1-4 TRBV4-3 TGCGCCAGCAGCCATAGCCGTTATACAGAAAAACTGTTTTTT CASSHSRYTEKLFF
- - TRBJ1-6 TRBV4-3 TGCGCCAGCAGCCAAGTCAGCCCGACCACAGGGCGCAATTCACCCCTCCACTTT CASSQVSPTTGRNSPLHF
- - TRBJ1-6 TRBV12-3/TRBV12-4 TGTGCCAGCAGTTTTGTTAGTTCACCCCTCCACTTT CASSFVSSPLHF
- - TRBJ1-2 TRBV20-1 TGCAGTGCTAGCTCCGGCTATTACCGGGATGGCTACACCTTC CSASSGYYRDGYTF
TRBD2 - TRBJ2-7 TRBV29-1 TGCAGCGTTTATCAAAGCGGGGTCTACGAGCAGTACTTC CSVYQSGVYEQYF
- - TRBJ1-1 TRBV2 TGTGCCAGCCGATGGGACTTGAACACTGAAGCTTTCTTT CASRWDLNTEAFF
TRBD1 few TRBJ2-1 TRBV18 TGTGCCAGCTCACCACCTGGACAGGGGGCGGGAAATGAGCAGTTCTTC CASSPPGQGAGNEQFF
- few TRBJ2-5 TRBV12-3/TRBV12-4 TGTGCCAGCAGCCCCGAGGGGGGTCGGGGGGAGACCCAGTACTTC CASSPEGGRGETQYF
- few TRBJ2-7 TRBV4-1 TGCGCCAGCAGCCAAGTGGCGGGAGAGCAGTACTTC CASSQVAGEQYF
TRBD2 few TRBJ2-1 TRBV29-1 TGCAGCGTTGATTCTAGCGGGGGGACGTACTCCTACAATGAGCAGTTCTTC CSVDSSGGTYSYNEQFF
- - TRBJ2-3 TRBV2 TGTGCCAGCAGCCCTCCCTGGGGGCGCAGGCGGGATACGCAGTATTTT CASSPPWGRRRDTQYF
- few TRBJ1-2 TRBV29-1 TGCAGCGTTGAAGACGATGTGTTGGATGGCTACACCTTC CSVEDDVLDGYTF
- - TRBJ2-7 TRBV20-1 TGCAGTGCTAGAGAGCGGGGCACCTCCTACGAGCAGTACTTC CSARERGTSYEQYF
- - TRBJ2-7 TRBV27 TGTGCCAGCAGTTTATCGTCAGGGGAGGTCCTCCACGAGCAGTACTTC CASSLSSGEVLHEQYF
TRBD2 - TRBJ2-3 TRBV29-1 TGCAGCGGTGATCGGGGGGGCCTAACAGATACGCAGTATTTT CSGDRGGLTDTQYF
- few TRBJ2-1 TRBV4-3 TGCGCCAGCAGCCAAGATTTGTGGAGCTCCTACAATGAGCAGTTCTTC CASSQDLWSSYNEQFF
TRBD1 few TRBJ2-1 TRBV5-1 TGCGCCAGCAGCTTTTCCACCGGGACAGGGGACAATGAGCAGTTCTTC CASSFSTGTGDNEQFF
TRBD2 - TRBJ2-7 TRBV4-3 TGCGCCAGCAGCCAAGAAGGAGTGGCGGGGGGTCCCTACGAGCAGTACTTC CASSQEGVAGGPYEQYF
- few TRBJ2-7 TRBV6-6 TGTGCCAGCAGTTACCCGGGACCCACAGGGATGGCCTACGAGCAGTACTTC CASSYPGPTGMAYEQYF
TRBD1 - TRBJ1-6 TRBV2 TGTGCCAGCAGTGCAGAGGGACAGGGGAGTTCACCCCCCCACTTT CASSAEGQGSSPPHF
- - TRBJ2-3 TRBV2 TGTGCCAGCAGTGATCCGGGAGCGTCCACAGATACGGAGTATTTT CASSDPGASTDTEYF
- - TRBJ1-2 TRBV20-1 TGCAGTGCCCTTGGACAGCTCCCTAACTATGGCTACACCTTC CSALGQLPNYGYTF
- - TRBJ2-7 TRBV3-1 TGTGCCAGCAGCCAAGACTCCGGGCCTCGGGAATACGAGCAGTACTTC CASSQDSGPREYEQYF
- - TRBJ2-7 TRBV6-2/TRBV6-3 TGTGCCAGCAGTTACGGTAGACTTAGGGGGATCACCTACGAGCAGTACTTC CASSYGRLRGITYEQYF
- - TRBJ2-1 TRBV7-6 TGTGCCAGCAGCTTAGGGGCAGGGACCAGCTCCTACAATGAGCAGTTCTTC CASSLGAGTSSYNEQFF
- - TRBJ2-1 TRBV11-1 TGTGCCAGCAGCGATCGGGACGTAGGTTACAATGAGCAGTTCTTC CASSDRDVGYNEQFF